The sample holds a few counts of the clone carrying this T cell receptor (beta chain). The antigen remains unidentified. This record belongs to a study of T cell repertoires in cytomegalovirus infection. The overall study: Through public TCR beta signatures, both CMV infection and matching HLA type were indicated.

TCRdb recomputed calls from the reads with MiXCR, one row per CDR3 protein. The sample shows just under 550,000 distinct CDR3 sequences, around 27% of them seen only once. Study-wide points: Cumulative frequency of public TCR beta families picked out carriers of CMV plus the relevant HLA. Within the response measured ex vivo, HLA-C-restricted CMV-specific TCR beta clonotypes were dominant.

Looked up from germline, CDR1 is LGHNT and CDR2 is FRNRAP. The CDR3 spans 14 residues. The V and J ends lost 5 bases and 4 bases respectively, with 12 bases between them. The chain has TRBV12-5 and TRBJ2-1; D is unresolved. The specimen was PBMCs. This clonotype originated in a human donor in good health (CMV status not recorded). Some clones in this sample may be carry-over from other donors' samples. This chain's CDR3 is CASGIGRNYNEQFF. The CDR3 DNA sequence: TGTGCTAGTGGTATTGGGCGCAATTACAATGAGCAGTTCTTC.